These 29 T cell receptor beta chains were all obtained from the same sample, sequenced in a study of beta chain features in type 1 diabetes. The isolated RNA, all of it, was reverse transcribed, so expressed TCRB transcripts were what got sequenced. TCRdb's table, derived via immunoSEQ multiplex PCR, lists solely in-frame clones and lacks some. The table lists about 350,000 clones, around 19% of them singletons. Input material: naive CD4+ T cells from blood. Source of these receptors: a woman aged 18-30 years in good health.

The chain carries TRBV25-1 and TRBJ1-2, with D perhaps matching TRBD1 (5 bases). Trimming took 6 bases from V and 8 from J, leaving 13 bases between them. The CDR3 runs to 12 residues. The germline gives CDR1 MGHDK, CDR2 SYGVNS. The CDR3 loop is CASRRGQSGYTF. DNA of the CDR3: TGTGCCAGCAGGAGAGGACAAAGCGGCTACACCTTC.

This clone was seen more than once but under ten times. This chain joins TRBV2 and TRBJ2-2; TRBD2 agrees at 8 bases. This CDR3 spans 15 amino acids. Germline trimming cut 2 bases from V and 3 bases from J; bases unmatched to any gene: 2. Per the germline V gene, CDR1 is SNHLY and CDR2 is FYNNEI. The CDR3 protein is CASSETSGYTGELFF. CDR3 nucleotides: TGTGCCAGCAGTGAAACTAGCGGTTACACCGGGGAGCTGTTTTTT.

This chain joins TRBV19 and TRBJ1-5; D not resolved. V shed 6 bases and J shed 1 base, with 13 bases lying between them. Germline CDR1 LNHDA, CDR2 SQIVND (reference sequence). This CDR3 region has 15 residues. The CDR3 is CASSTVGESNQPQHF. The CDR3 DNA reads as TGTGCCAGTAGCACCGTCGGAGAGAGCAATCAGCCCCAGCATTTT.

The CDR3 DNA follows: TGCGCCAGCAGCTTGGTGACAGCGAACACCGGGGAGCTGTTTTTT. Residues: CASSLVTANTGELFF. This chain connects TRBV5-1 to TRBJ2-2; the D gene is possibly TRBD1 (5 bases). Trimming removed 0 bases from V and 0 bases from J, with 6 bases in between. Germline V gene lookup returns CDR1 SGHRS and CDR2 YFSETQ. This CDR3 region has 15 residues.

This sequence joins TRBV10-1 and TRBJ2-7; tentative D call: TRBD1 (7 bases). The germline V and J ends were trimmed by 2 bases and 1 base, with 12 bases remaining between them. There are 15 residues in the CDR3. The germline V gene has CDR1 WNHNN and CDR2 SYGVQD (reference sequence). DNA for the CDR3: TGCGCCAGCAGTGAGGGGCAGGGGGGTTCCTACGAGCAGTACTTC. It translates to CASSEGQGGSYEQYF.

The table lists this clone with a few counts. The sample has other DNA sequences that encode this CDR3 too. The chain recombines TRBV29-1 with TRBJ2-1; D ambiguous. V dropped 6 bases and J dropped 4 bases, with 4 bases sitting between them. The CDR3 is 10 amino acids. Looked up from germline, CDR1 is SQVTM and CDR2 is ANQGSEA. The DNA for the CDR3 is TGCAGCGTATCTTACAATGAGCAGTTCTTC. Residues: CSVSYNEQFF.

This clone was picked up a small number of times. V and J are TRBV7-9 and TRBJ2-1; 8 bases fit TRBD2. This CDR3 contains 15 residues. V dropped 4 bases and J dropped 6; count of bases not matched to a gene: 8. In germline, CDR1 is SEHNR, CDR2 FQNEAQ (reference sequence). CDR3 residues: CASSSPRGGGNEQFF. DNA of the CDR3: TGTGCCAGCAGCTCCCCCCGGGGGGGTGGCAATGAGCAGTTCTTC.

The sample holds a few counts of this clone. A junction boundary mismatches the germline segment, possibly from a read error. The rearrangement joins TRBV11-2 to TRBJ2-1, with 8 bases matching TRBD2. Germline lookup yields CDR1 SGHAT and CDR2 FQNNGV. The length of the CDR3 is 13 residues. CDR3 amino acids: CASSLLPGLEGLF. Here the CDR3 DNA reads TGTGCCAGCAGTTTGCTACCGGGACTAGAAGGTCTCTTC.

The chain uses TRBV5-1 and TRBJ1-4; D not certain. Trimming pared 4 bases from V and 3 bases from J, leaving 10 bases between. The germline V gene encodes CDR1 SGHRS and CDR2 YFSETQ. This CDR3 has 14 amino acids. The CDR3, as DNA: TGCGCCAGCAGCCCTGATGGCTCTAATGAAAAACTGTTTTTT. This sequence encodes CASSPDGSNEKLFF.

The chain is built from TRBV12-5 and TRBJ1-1; 7 bases match TRBD1. This CDR3 contains 13 residues. Germline V gives CDR1 LGHNT, CDR2 FRNRAP. With 6 bases clipped from V and 7 bases from J, the junction kept 8 bases outside the gene matches. CDR3 DNA: TGTGCTAGTGGCGCAGGACAGGCAAGTGAAGCTTTCTTT. Its protein product is CASGAGQASEAFF.

This clone was observed a few times. The rearrangement links TRBV4-1 to TRBJ2-7, with 7 bases identical to TRBD2. This CDR3 region has 15 residues. CDR1 MGHRA and CDR2 YSYEKL come from the germline V gene. With V trimmed by 1 base and J by 3 bases, 6 bases remained unmatched. The CDR3 DNA is TGCGCCAGCAGCCAAGTCGGAACTAGCGACTACGAGCAGTACTTC. As protein: CASSQVGTSDYEQYF.

The CDR3 nucleotides are TGTGCCAGCAGTGGACAGGATAATGAAAAACTGTTTTTT. Translation: CASSGQDNEKLFF. The chain is built from TRBV6-6 and TRBJ1-4; TRBD1 matches at 7 bases. Germline lookup yields CDR1 MNHNY and CDR2 SVGAGI (reference sequence). V shed 5 bases, J shed 4 bases, and the junction held 1 base outside the gene matches. The CDR3 length is 13 residues.

This sequence joins TRBV25-1 and TRBJ2-1, with D unclear. The CDR3 extends over 15 amino acids. Germline values: CDR1 MGHDK, CDR2 SYGVNS. V was trimmed by 2 bases and J by 6 bases, leaving 14 bases between them. CDR3 nucleotide sequence: TGTGCCAGCAGTGAAGCTGGAGTAGTAGGCAATGAGCAGTTCTTC. Its translation: CASSEAGVVGNEQFF.

This clone was seen only a few times. V gene TRBV4-2 combines with J gene TRBJ2-1; perhaps TRBD1 as D (5 bases). Trimming removed 2 bases from V and 7 bases from J, with 15 bases in between. Germline assignment: CDR1 LGHNA and CDR2 YNFKEQ. The CDR3 loop spans 15 amino acids. The CDR3 sequence is CASSQHIGARNEQFF. The CDR3 DNA sequence: TGTGCCAGCAGCCAACATATTGGGGCAAGGAATGAGCAGTTCTTC.

This clone was seen only a few times. This chain links TRBV5-1 with TRBJ2-5; D call uncertain. The germline V gene encodes CDR1 SGHRS and CDR2 YFSETQ. The CDR3 is 12 residues long. Trimming shortened V by 1 base and J by 5 bases, and 6 bases separated the two germline ends. In DNA, the CDR3 is TGCGCCAGCAGCTTGTCTTTGGAGACCCAGTACTTC. Translation gives CASSLSLETQYF.

The gene calls are TRBV5-6 and TRBJ2-7, with D tentatively TRBD2 (6 bases). Trimming shortened V by 1 base and J by 5 bases, and 16 bases separated the two germline ends. Germline lookup yields CDR1 SGHDT and CDR2 YYEEEE. The CDR3 covers 15 residues. CDR3 DNA: TGTGCCAGCAGCTTGTTGTCGGCGGGGAAGGACGAGCAGTACTTC. Translation: CASSLLSAGKDEQYF. Full variable domain (remainder filled in from reference TRBV5-6 and TRBJ2-7): DAGVTQSPTHLIKTRGQQVTLRCSPKSGHDTVSWYQQALGQGPQFIFQYYEEEERQRGNFPDRFSGHQFPNYSSELNVNALLLGDSALYLCASSLLSAGKDEQYFGPGTRLTVT.

The sample holds a few counts of this clone. The genes are TRBV29-1 and TRBJ1-4; D is perhaps TRBD1 (6 bases). Germline CDR1 is SQVTM and CDR2 is ANQGSEA. This CDR3 has 13 residues. V dropped 6 bases and J dropped 8 bases, with 16 bases sitting between them. The CDR3: CSVGGAGMEKLFF. The CDR3 DNA reads TGCAGCGTGGGGGGGGCAGGGATGGAAAAACTGTTTTTT.

This chain uses TRBV4-1 with TRBJ2-1, with 13 bases fitting TRBD2. V lost 3 bases and J lost 3; bases outside the gene matches: 8. This CDR3 contains 18 residues. In germline, CDR1 is MGHRA, CDR2 YSYEKL. The chain's CDR3 is CASSQHPWTSGSYNEQFF. CDR3 bases: TGCGCCAGCAGCCAGCACCCATGGACTAGCGGGAGCTACAATGAGCAGTTCTTC.

The gene calls are TRBV4-1 and TRBJ2-7, with 13 positions matching TRBD2. Germline assignment: CDR1 MGHRA and CDR2 YSYEKL. Trimming cost V 2 bases and J 5 bases; bases outside gene matches: 3. CDR3 length: 15 amino acids. CDR3 DNA: TGCGCCAGCAGCCAATTGGGACTAGCGGGGCACGAGCAGTACTTC. Amino acids: CASSQLGLAGHEQYF.

This clone has only a few counts. CDR3 sequence reads: CASSLARGGYGYTF. CDR3 DNA: TGTGCCAGCAGCTTAGCACGTGGAGGCTATGGCTACACCTTC. V and J are TRBV7-9 and TRBJ1-2; D is uncertain. The V and J ends lost 0 bases and 4 bases respectively, with 9 bases between them. The CDR3 is 14 amino acids. CDR1 is SEHNR, CDR2 FQNEAQ, per germline (reference sequence).

This clone was detected only a few times. The chain couples TRBV7-2 to TRBJ1-2; D remains ambiguous. The CDR3 extends over 12 amino acids. Germline-derived CDR1 and CDR2 are SGHTA and FQGNSA. The V end lost 3 bases, the J end lost 6 bases, and 8 bases lay between the germline ends. CDR3 protein: CASSFTGNGYTF. The CDR3 DNA follows: TGTGCCAGCAGCTTTACGGGAAATGGCTACACCTTC.

In nucleotides, the CDR3 is TGTGCCAGCAGCACTAGCACAACCTCCTACAATGAGCAGTTCTTC. Protein: CASSTSTTSYNEQFF. The J gene is TRBJ2-1, the V gene TRBV11-2; D possibly corresponds to TRBD2 (6 bases). V was trimmed by 5 bases and J by 0 bases, leaving 11 bases between them. The CDR3 is 15 residues long. Germline V gene data show CDR1 as SGHAT and CDR2 as FQNNGV. The variable domain in full, with the rest retrieved from reference TRBV11-2 and TRBJ2-1, is EAGVAQSPRYKIIEKRQSVAFWCNPISGHATLYWYQQILGQGPKLLIQFQNNGVVDDSQLPKDRFSAERLKGVDSTLKIQPAKLEDSAVYLCASSTSTTSYNEQFFGPGTRLTVL.

The chain couples TRBV5-1 to TRBJ1-6; D call uncertain. V was clipped by 0 bases and J by 3 bases, with 7 bases between them. In germline, CDR1 is SGHRS, CDR2 YFSETQ. The CDR3 runs 15 residues. The CDR3 protein is CASSLGAFYNSPLHF. The CDR3 nucleotides read TGCGCCAGCAGCTTGGGGGCCTTCTATAATTCACCCCTCCACTTT.

This clone showed up just a few times. The chain employs TRBV9 and TRBJ2-7; 11 nucleotides match TRBD2. Germline V gene sequence: CDR1 SGDLS, CDR2 YYNGEE. The CDR3 runs 14 residues. V shed 3 bases, J shed 2 bases, and the junction held 1 base outside the gene matches. DNA for the CDR3: TGTGCCAGCAGCGGACTAGCGGGACCCTACGAGCAGTACTTC. Protein sequence: CASSGLAGPYEQYF.

This chain connects TRBV10-3 to TRBJ2-1; TRBD2 matches 12 bases. The CDR3 sequence is 13 residues long. Germline V gene sequence: CDR1 ENHRY, CDR2 SYGVKD. Trimming took 10 bases from V and 10 from J; bases not matched to a gene: 8. The CDR3 here is CATASGREGEQFF. The CDR3 region has the DNA TGTGCCACGGCTAGCGGGAGGGAGGGGGAGCAGTTCTTC.

V and J are TRBV14 and TRBJ1-1, with D unresolved. Trimming stripped 4 bases from V and 11 bases from J, with 17 bases between. CDR1 is SGHDN, CDR2 FVKESK, per germline. CDR3 size: 13 residues. The CDR3 here is CASSLQHRERAFF. The CDR3 DNA follows: TGTGCCAGCAGCCTACAACACCGGGAACGCGCTTTCTTT.

CDR3 coding DNA: TGTGCCAGCAACCCCTCATCAAGCGGGAGGACCTACAATGAGCAGTTCTTC. Encoded protein: CASNPSSSGRTYNEQFF. The rearrangement links TRBV7-9 to TRBJ2-1, with TRBD2 matching 9 bases. Germline V lookup: CDR1 SEHNR, CDR2 FQNEAQ (reference sequence). J gave up 2 bases and V 7 bases, and 12 bases lay outside the gene matches. This CDR3 comprises 17 residues.

This clone was detected a few times. This sample includes further DNA sequences coding for the same CDR3. The rearrangement uses TRBV4-1 and TRBJ2-5, with 10 bases aligning to TRBD2. V shed 0 bases and J 4 bases; nucleotides not matched to a gene: 5. Per the germline V gene, CDR1 is MGHRA and CDR2 is YSYEKL. The length of the CDR3 is 16 residues. CDR3 sequence reads: CASSQDRLAGGETQYF. DNA for the CDR3: TGCGCCAGCAGCCAAGACAGGTTAGCGGGAGGAGAGACCCAGTACTTC.

The genes are TRBV28 and TRBJ1-1, with D uncertain. There are 14 residues in the CDR3. CDR1 is MDHEN, CDR2 SYDVKM, per germline. V was shortened by 6 bases and J by 4 bases, with 15 bases between the two germline ends. In nucleotides, the CDR3 is TGTGCCAGCAGGCAGGCTCGGTTCCCCACTGAAGCTTTCTTT. Its translation is CASRQARFPTEAFF.